This T cell receptor beta chain was identified during a study of T cell clonality in common variable immunodeficiency. Study-wide results and limits: T cell subpopulation sequencing would be needed to explain CVID clonality.

Libraries were prepared by immunoSEQ multiplex PCR; TCRdb keeps only in-frame clonotypes and omits some of them. This repertoire lists 40,000 to 60,000 clones without singletons; around 2% sits in the top ten. The sample holds many counts of this clone. Antigen: not known. The CDR3 extends 3 residues past the end of the read, so its final part is completed from the germline J gene. Germline CDR1 reads SGHDN; CDR2 reads FVKESK. CDR3 length: 19 residues. The V and J ends lost 4 bases and 6 bases, in that order; junction bases with no gene match: 20. The source is a person aged 18 to 70 in good health. Sequencing was carried out using peripheral blood mononuclear cells. V gene TRBV14 combines with J gene TRBJ2-7, with TRBD2 identical over 11 bases. The covered CDR3 bases are TGTGCCAGCAGCCGGCTACTTGGGCTAGCGGGAGGTATATTCAGCGAG. Protein sequence: CASSRLLGLAGGIFSE. The complete CDR3 sequence is CASSRLLGLAGGIFSEQYF.